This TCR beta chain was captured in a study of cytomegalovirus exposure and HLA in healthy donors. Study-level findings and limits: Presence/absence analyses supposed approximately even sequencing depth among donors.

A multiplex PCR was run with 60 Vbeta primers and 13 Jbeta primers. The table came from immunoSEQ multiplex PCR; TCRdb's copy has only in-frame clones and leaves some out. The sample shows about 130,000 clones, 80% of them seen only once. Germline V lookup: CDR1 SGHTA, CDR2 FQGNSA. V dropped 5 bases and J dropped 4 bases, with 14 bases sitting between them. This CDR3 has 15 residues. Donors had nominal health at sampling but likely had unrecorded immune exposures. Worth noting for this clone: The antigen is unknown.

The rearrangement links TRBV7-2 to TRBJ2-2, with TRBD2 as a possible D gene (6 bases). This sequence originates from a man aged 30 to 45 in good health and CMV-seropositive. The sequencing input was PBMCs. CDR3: CASSPLAPPTGELFF. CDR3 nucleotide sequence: TGTGCCAGCAGCCCCCTAGCGCCGCCCACCGGGGAGCTGTTTTTT.